This T cell receptor beta chain was profiled in a study of T cells in Graves' hyperthyroidism and ophthalmopathy. Study background: Specimen type is peripheral blood, collected at initial diagnosis prior to any treatment. Study observations and caveats: Most thyroid-expanded clonotypes above 0.001 were also found in blood.

Amplified regions were TCR beta CDR3 sequences from RNA transcripts. The HTBI primer set drove a first-round RT-PCR of the TCR CDR3. TCRdb itself ran the multiplex PCR reads through MiXCR, one entry per CDR3 protein. The top ten hold 26% of the sample, which has 400,000 to 600,000 distinct CDR3 sequences, around 20% seen once. The CDR3 contains 15 residues. Germline V gene sequence: CDR1 SGHTA, CDR2 FQGNSA. V lost 5 bases to trimming and J lost 2 bases; unmatched junction nucleotides: 6. A remark on this clonotype: Its specificity is not known.

V usage is TRBV7-2 and J usage is TRBJ1-2, with 9 bases lining up with TRBD1. The sample taken for sequencing was blood. The TCR was taken from a man between 18 and 35 years old with Graves' hyperthyroidism. The CDR3 DNA is TGTGCCAGCAGCCCAGACAGGGGGGACAACTATGGCTACACCTTC. Translation gives CASSPDRGDNYGYTF.